The TCR beta chain described here comes from a study of T cells after yellow fever vaccination. This clonotype was detected a few times. A single record per CDR3 protein comes from TCRdb applying MiXCR to the 5' RACE reads. The table lists approximately 240,000 distinct CDR3 sequences, 3.6% of them singletons. This receptor was obtained from a man aged 18 to 29 who received the YFV17D yellow fever vaccine. The sample here was PBMCs, taken 15 days after the yellow fever booster vaccination.

CDR3 amino acids: CASSQEGGPGFGGQPQHF. CDR3 nucleotide sequence: TGTGCCAGCAGCCAAGAAGGCGGGCCGGGTTTCGGTGGTCAGCCCCAGCATTTT. The chain recombines TRBV4-2 with TRBJ1-5; D is uncertain. The germline V gene has CDR1 LGHNA and CDR2 YNFKEQ. The CDR3 sequence is 18 residues long. The V gene lost 0 bases and the J gene lost 6 bases, with 21 bases spanning the gap.